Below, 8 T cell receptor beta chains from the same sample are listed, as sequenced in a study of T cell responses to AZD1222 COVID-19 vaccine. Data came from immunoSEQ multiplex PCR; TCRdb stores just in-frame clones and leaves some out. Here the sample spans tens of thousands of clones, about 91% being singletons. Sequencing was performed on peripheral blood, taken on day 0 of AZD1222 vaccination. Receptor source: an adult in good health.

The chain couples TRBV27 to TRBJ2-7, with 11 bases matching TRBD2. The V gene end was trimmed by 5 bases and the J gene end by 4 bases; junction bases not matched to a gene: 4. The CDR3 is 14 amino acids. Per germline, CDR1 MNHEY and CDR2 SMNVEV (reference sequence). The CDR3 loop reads CASSIGLAGYEQYF. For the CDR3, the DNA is TGTGCCAGCAGTATCGGACTAGCGGGTTACGAGCAGTACTTC.

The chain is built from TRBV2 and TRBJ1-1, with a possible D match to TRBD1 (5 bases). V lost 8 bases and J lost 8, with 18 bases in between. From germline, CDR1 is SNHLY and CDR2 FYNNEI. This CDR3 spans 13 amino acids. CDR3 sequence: CASLPTAKVEAFF. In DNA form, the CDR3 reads TGTGCCAGCCTTCCGACAGCTAAGGTAGAAGCTTTCTTT.

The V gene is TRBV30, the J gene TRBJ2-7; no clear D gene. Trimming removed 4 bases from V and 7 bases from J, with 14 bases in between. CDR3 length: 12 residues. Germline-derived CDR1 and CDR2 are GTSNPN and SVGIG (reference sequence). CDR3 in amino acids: CAWNRMSSEQYF. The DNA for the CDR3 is TGTGCCTGGAACCGGATGAGTTCTGAGCAGTACTTC. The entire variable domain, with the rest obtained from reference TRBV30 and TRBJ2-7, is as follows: SQTIHQWPATLVQPVGSPLSLECTVEGTSNPNLYWYRQAAGRGLQLLFYSVGIGQISSEVPQNLSASRPQDRQFILSSKKLLLSDSGFYLCAWNRMSSEQYFGPGTRLTVT.

The CDR3 reads CASSVDAGNTEAFF. CDR3 DNA: TGTGCCAGCAGCGTAGATGCAGGAAACACTGAAGCTTTCTTT. This chain links TRBV9 with TRBJ1-1; D not resolved. The germline V and J ends were trimmed by 0 bases and 2 bases, with 8 bases remaining between them. Germline values: CDR1 SGDLS, CDR2 YYNGEE. This CDR3 spans 14 amino acids.

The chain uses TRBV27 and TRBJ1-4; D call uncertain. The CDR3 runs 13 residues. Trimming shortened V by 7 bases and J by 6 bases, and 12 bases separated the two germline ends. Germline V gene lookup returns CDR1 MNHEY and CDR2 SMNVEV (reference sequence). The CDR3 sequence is CASTHNPDEKLFF. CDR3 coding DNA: TGTGCCAGCACCCACAACCCCGATGAAAAACTGTTTTTT.

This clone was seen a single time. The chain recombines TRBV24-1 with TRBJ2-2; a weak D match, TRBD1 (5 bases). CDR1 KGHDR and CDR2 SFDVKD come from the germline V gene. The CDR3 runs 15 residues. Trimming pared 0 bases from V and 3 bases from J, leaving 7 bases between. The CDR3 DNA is TGTGCCACCAGTGATTTGGCCAGGGACACCGGGGAGCTGTTTTTT. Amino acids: CATSDLARDTGELFF.

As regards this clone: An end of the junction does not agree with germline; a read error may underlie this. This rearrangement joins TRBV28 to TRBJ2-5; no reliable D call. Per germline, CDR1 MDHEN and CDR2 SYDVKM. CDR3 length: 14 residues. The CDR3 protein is CASSLFGGTEAQYF. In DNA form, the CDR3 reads TGTGCCAGCAGTTTATTTGGCGGTACAGAGGCCCAGTACTTC.

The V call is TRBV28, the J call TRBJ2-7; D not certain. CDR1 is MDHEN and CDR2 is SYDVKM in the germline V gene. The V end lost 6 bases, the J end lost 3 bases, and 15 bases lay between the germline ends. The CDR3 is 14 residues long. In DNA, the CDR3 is TGTGCCAGCAGCCCCCCTCCTGGCCTCTACGAGCAGTACTTC. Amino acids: CASSPPPGLYEQYF.